This TCR beta chain was sequenced in a study of T cells after yellow fever vaccination. Study context: Fractions containing few cells were prepared with SMART-Seq v4 Ultra Low Input.

Germline CDR1 reads SGHRS; CDR2 reads YFSETQ. V was cut by 4 bases and J by 0 bases, with 14 bases left in between. The length of the CDR3 is 16 residues. This clonotype was seen a handful of times. Universal primer sites and UMIs were introduced during 5'RACE template-switching synthesis of TCR cDNA. TCRdb called the 5' RACE reads again in MiXCR, with one record for every CDR3 protein. Here the sample spans 450,000 to 550,000 distinct CDR3 sequences, 21% being singletons. The genes are TRBV5-1 and TRBJ2-1; D not resolved. This clonotype was sampled from a man younger than 35 who received the YFV17D yellow fever vaccine. This sample comprised PBMCs, obtained more than 20 days after the first yellow fever vaccination. DNA of the CDR3: TGCGCCAGCAGCCAAACCCCCACGTACTCCTACAATGAGCAGTTCTTC. Translation: CASSQTPTYSYNEQFF.